This T cell receptor beta chain derives from a study of radiation and T cells in renal cell carcinoma (dated by TCRdb to 2019 to 2021). Some background on the complete study: Samples were obtained from a clinical trial, in which 15 Gy stereotactic body radiation therapy was delivered to primary renal cell carcinomas and nephrectomy was performed 4 weeks later. In total, about 50 samples underwent TCR beta sequencing: roughly 26 tumors plus 27 peripheral blood samples. In the 53 samples combined, some 4 million unique CDR3 nucleotide sequences were found, encoding about 2.7 million unique CDR3 amino acid sequences.

Worth noting for this clone: The antigen it binds to is not known. No qualities accompany the bases; no much larger clone lies one base away.

What this sample's time point label stands for: baseline pretreatment blood. Reading the label with the study, this specimen's treatment or condition is: 15 Gy SBRT to primary tumor, nephrectomy 4 weeks later. To follow tumor-enriched clonotypes, peripheral blood was collected serially from radiation-treated patients at baseline and again at 2 weeks and 4 weeks after SBRT. Every patient had renal cell carcinoma of clear cell pathology. The QIAamp DNA Blood Mini Kit (Qiagen) was used to prepare genomic DNA for TCR sequencing. The analyses included just those samples that passed every quality control check. General study outcomes and caveats: In blood, the top tumor clonotypes increased from baseline to 2 weeks after radiation and then shrank by 4 weeks, which suggests a temporary expansion of tumor-resident clones. Because no pretreatment tumor biopsies were available, whether clonotypes were present in the tumor at baseline could not be determined. Dynamics of the blood repertoire were not tracked past 4 weeks after treatment. With a single-armed trial design, the study had no way to address how radiation dose or scheduling affects the TCR repertoire.

The germline V gene encodes CDR1 SGHRS and CDR2 YFSETQ. Trimming leaves V shorter by 4 bases and J shorter by 0 bases, with the junction holding 13 bases beyond the gene matches. The CDR3, from cysteine to phenylalanine, totals 20 residues. The kept DNA is CDR3 alone, 60 bases in frame from the first base. TCR beta libraries were generated from genomic DNA with the immunoSEQ kit, following the manufacturer's recommendations. To prepare libraries, a first multiplex PCR with proprietary primers was run, followed by a second PCR that added unique barcodes, and a bead cleanup was done after each round. A kit-provided positive control reaction and a negative control reaction were included in every sample batch. The final libraries were assessed on an Agilent 4200 TapeStation D1000 ScreenTape, pooled by volume, and quantified by qPCR. An Illumina NextSeq500 fitted with a MidOutput 150-cycle cartridge performed the sequencing, running 156 Read1 cycles and 15 Index1 cycles with the kit's custom primers. The pooled library was loaded at approximately 1 pM, with a roughly 19% PhiX control spiked in. As for the original processing: Vendor-processed data were analyzed in R, with a clonotype defined as all T cells sharing the same CDR3 nucleotide sequence. In the clone abundance analyses, frequencies were normalized to the 10,000 most abundant clones in each sample. Before analysis, public T cell clones were removed, and these numbered fewer than six per sample on average. A difference in abundance of at least 32-fold between compartments was used to define tumor-enriched and baseline blood-enriched clonotypes. A beta-binomial differential abundance model was applied to find clonotypes that expanded or contracted between blood time points. Tumor-blood repertoire similarity was measured with the Baroni-Urbani and Buser coefficient, and group comparisons used two-tailed Wilcoxon tests in R. TCRdb retrieved this table from immuneACCESS and kept in-frame rearrangements only. Not all clones are present; in checked studies, unresolved V genes account for under half, and no reason is known for the remainder. From that table come the V and J calls and clone size; the DNA was used to work out D and trimming. This sample has 130,000 to 150,000 clones in its table, and less than 90% of those were observed once. Roughly 4% of the sample comes from the top ten.

The rearrangement combines TRBV5-1 with TRBJ2-3; TRBD2 matches 14 bases in the middle. The receptor's source is a woman in her 70s with renal cell carcinoma. The material sequenced was blood, taken from a patient whose treatment included radiotherapy and nephrectomy. The base sequence is TGCGCCAGCAGCCAAAACCCCCCGGGACTAGCGGGGGTTAGCACAGATACGCAGTATTTT. This gives the protein CASSQNPPGLAGVSTDTQYF.